This TCR beta chain was recorded in a study of blood T cell repertoires in COVID-19. Study in general: Samples representing acute and convalescent COVID-19 were sourced from the United States, Italy and Spain. In each case, the material was cDNA or gDNA derived from T cells, B-cell-depleted T cells, or PBMCs.

The CDR3 has 13 amino acids. CDR1 and CDR2 from the germline V gene are SGHNT and YYREEE (reference sequence). V shed 3 bases and J 7 bases; nucleotides not matched to a gene: 6. The Seattle site enrolled patients during active infection and followed them longitudinally. In the original workflow: Estimated nucleated cell counts came from reference gene primer amplification. Generated by immunoSEQ multiplex PCR, the TCRdb table keeps only in-frame clones and is missing some. V and J calls and clone size are copied from that table; D and trimming were computed from the DNA. The data contain tens of thousands of clones, 74% of them singletons.

The receptor was isolated from a man aged 65 to 79 with COVID-19, enrolled during active disease. The V and J genes are TRBV5-4 and TRBJ2-7; TRBD1 agrees at 8 bases. Sample: peripheral blood. In nucleotides, the CDR3 is TGTGCCAGCAGCTCGGACAGGGCGGGAGAGCAGTACTTC. Translating it yields CASSSDRAGEQYF. The full variable domain, its missing parts supplied by reference TRBV5-4 and TRBJ2-7, is ETGVTQSPTHLIKTRGQQVTLRCSSQSGHNTVSWYQQALGQGPQFIFQYYREEENGRGNFPPRFSGLQFPNYSSELNVNALELDDSALYLCASSSDRAGEQYFGPGTRLTVT.